This T cell receptor (beta chain) was retrieved from a study of a mutant IDH1 vaccine in newly diagnosed glioma. Study-level information: Most patients had received both radiotherapy and temozolomide, the prior options being radiotherapy, temozolomide, or both. Visit V12 was scheduled at week 35 and visit V13 at week 47.

The time point was: week 47, end of study. It was 300 ug of mutant IDH1 20-mer peptide that made up each vaccine dose, given with topical imiquimod. About this clone: Antigen unknown.

The protocol was immunoSEQ multiplex PCR, while the TCRdb copy is restricted to in-frame clones and leaves out a portion. The table lists about 56,000 clones, roughly 76% of them singletons. Study-wide results and limits: Altogether, around 93% of patients exhibited vaccine-induced immune responses.

The CDR3 has 15 amino acids. Unmatched junction bases numbered 5, after V lost 0 bases and J lost 7 bases. Germline CDR1 is MGHRA and CDR2 is YSYEKL. The receptor was isolated from a man aged 45-65 years with glioma. The material was PBMCs, obtained from a glioma patient whose treatment included an IDH1 peptide vaccine. V is TRBV4-1 and J is TRBJ2-4; 8 bases line up with TRBD1. The CDR3 DNA reads as TGCGCCAGCAGCCAAGATGGGCAGGGGGCGAACATTCAGTACTTC. This sequence encodes CASSQDGQGANIQYF.